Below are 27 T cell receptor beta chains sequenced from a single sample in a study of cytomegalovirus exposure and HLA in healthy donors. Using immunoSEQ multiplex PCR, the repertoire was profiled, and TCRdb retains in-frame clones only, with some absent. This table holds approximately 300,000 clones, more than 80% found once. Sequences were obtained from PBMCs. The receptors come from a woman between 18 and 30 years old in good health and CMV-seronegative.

The CDR3, as DNA: TGTGCCAGCAGCCCGGGACAGGGAATCTACGAGCAGTACTTC. Translated, it gives CASSPGQGIYEQYF. J is TRBJ2-7 and V is TRBV27; 9 nucleotides match TRBD1. Germline V lookup: CDR1 MNHEY, CDR2 SMNVEV (reference sequence). The CDR3 is made up of 14 amino acids. J was trimmed by 3 bases and V by 6 bases; bases with no gene match: 6.

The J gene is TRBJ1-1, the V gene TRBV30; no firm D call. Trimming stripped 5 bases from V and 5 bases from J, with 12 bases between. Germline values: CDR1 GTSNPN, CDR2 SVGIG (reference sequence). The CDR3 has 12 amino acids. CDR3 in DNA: TGTGCCTGGGGGAGGGCCGGGACTGAAGCTTTCTTT. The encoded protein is CAWGRAGTEAFF.

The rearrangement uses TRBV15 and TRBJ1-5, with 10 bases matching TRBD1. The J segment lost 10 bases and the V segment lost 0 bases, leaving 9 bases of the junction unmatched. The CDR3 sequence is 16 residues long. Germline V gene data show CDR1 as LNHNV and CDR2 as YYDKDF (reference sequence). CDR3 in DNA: TGTGCCACCAGCAGAGATACAGGACAGGGGGGACGACCCCAGCATTTT. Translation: CATSRDTGQGGRPQHF. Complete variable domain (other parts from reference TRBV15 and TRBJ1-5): DAMVIQNPRYQVTQFGKPVTLSCSQTLNHNVMYWYQQKSSQAPKLLFHYYDKDFNNEADTPDNFQSRRPNTSFCFLDIRSPGLGDTAMYLCATSRDTGQGGRPQHFGDGTRLSIL.

CDR3 coding DNA: TGTGCCAGCAGAAGAGAGGTGGCAGCGGTGGGTGAAAAACTGTTTTTT. It encodes CASRREVAAVGEKLFF. The J gene is TRBJ1-4, the V gene TRBV7-2, with D hard to call. V lost 6 bases to trimming and J lost 7 bases, with 21 bases between them. The CDR3 loop spans 16 amino acids. Germline loops: CDR1 SGHTA, CDR2 FQGNSA. Based on the CDR3 plus reference TRBV7-2 and TRBJ1-4, the full variable domain is GAGVSQSPSNKVTEKGKDVELRCDPISGHTALYWYRQSLGQGLEFLIYFQGNSAPDKSGLPSDRFSAERTGGSVSTLTIQRTQQEDSAVYLCASRREVAAVGEKLFFGSGTQLSVL.

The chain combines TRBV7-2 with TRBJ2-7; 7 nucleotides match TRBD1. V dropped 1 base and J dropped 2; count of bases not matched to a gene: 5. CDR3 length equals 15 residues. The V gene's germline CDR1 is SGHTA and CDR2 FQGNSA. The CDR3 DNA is TGTGCCAGCAGCTTAGATGGGGACAGCACCTACGAGCAGTACTTC. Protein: CASSLDGDSTYEQYF.

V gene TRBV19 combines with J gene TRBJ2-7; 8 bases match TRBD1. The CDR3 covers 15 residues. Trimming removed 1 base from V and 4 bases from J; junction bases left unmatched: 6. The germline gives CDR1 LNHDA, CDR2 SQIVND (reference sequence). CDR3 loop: CASSIVGQGNYEQYF. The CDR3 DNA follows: TGTGCCAGTAGTATAGTTGGACAGGGTAATTACGAGCAGTACTTC.

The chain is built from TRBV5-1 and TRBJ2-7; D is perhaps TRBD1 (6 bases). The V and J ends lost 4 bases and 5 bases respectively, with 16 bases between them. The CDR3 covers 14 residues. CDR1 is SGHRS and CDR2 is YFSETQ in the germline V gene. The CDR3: CASSIPGTMDEQYF. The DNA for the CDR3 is TGCGCCAGCAGCATACCCGGGACAATGGACGAGCAGTACTTC.

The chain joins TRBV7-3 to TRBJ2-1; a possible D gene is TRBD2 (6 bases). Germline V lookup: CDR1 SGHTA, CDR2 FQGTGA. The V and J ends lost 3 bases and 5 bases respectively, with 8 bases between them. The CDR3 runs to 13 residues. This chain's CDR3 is CASSFAGHNEQFF. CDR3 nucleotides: TGTGCCAGCAGCTTTGCGGGACACAATGAGCAGTTCTTC.

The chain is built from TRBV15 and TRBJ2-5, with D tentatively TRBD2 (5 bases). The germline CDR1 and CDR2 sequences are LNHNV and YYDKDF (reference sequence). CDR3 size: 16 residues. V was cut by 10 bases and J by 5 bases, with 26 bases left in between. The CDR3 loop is CASSAISLGLEETQYF. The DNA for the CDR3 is TGTGCCAGTTCGGCCATATCACTAGGGCTGGAGGAGACCCAGTACTTC.

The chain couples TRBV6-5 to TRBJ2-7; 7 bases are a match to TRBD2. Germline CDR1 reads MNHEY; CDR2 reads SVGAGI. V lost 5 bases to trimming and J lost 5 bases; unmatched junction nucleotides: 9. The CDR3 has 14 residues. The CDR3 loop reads CASSLLAYEDEQYF. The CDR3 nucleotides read TGTGCCAGCAGTCTACTAGCGTATGAGGACGAGCAGTACTTC.

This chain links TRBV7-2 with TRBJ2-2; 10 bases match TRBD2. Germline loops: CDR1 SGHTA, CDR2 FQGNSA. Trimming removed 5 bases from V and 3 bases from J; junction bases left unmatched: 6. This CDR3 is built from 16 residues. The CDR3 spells CASSLLAGVDTGELFF. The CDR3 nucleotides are TGTGCCAGCAGCCTCCTAGCGGGAGTAGACACCGGGGAGCTGTTTTTT.

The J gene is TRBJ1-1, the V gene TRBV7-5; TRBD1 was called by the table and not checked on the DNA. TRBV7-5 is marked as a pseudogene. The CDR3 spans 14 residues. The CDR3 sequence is CVRRKGAEGTEAFF. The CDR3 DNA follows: TGTGTCAGAAGGAAGGGGGCGGAGGGTACTGAAGCTTTCTTT.

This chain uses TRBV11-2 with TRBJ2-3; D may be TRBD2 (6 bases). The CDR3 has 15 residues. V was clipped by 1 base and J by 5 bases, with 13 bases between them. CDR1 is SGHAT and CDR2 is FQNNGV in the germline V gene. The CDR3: CASSLGGIPGDTQYF. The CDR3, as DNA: TGTGCCAGCAGCTTAGGCGGGATCCCGGGAGATACGCAGTATTTT.

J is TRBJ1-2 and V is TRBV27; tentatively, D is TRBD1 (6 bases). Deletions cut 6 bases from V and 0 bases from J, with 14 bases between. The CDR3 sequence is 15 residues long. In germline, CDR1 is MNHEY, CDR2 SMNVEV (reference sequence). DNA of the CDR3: TGTGCCAGCAGAGCAGGGACAAGCCCTAACTATGGCTACACCTTC. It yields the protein CASRAGTSPNYGYTF.

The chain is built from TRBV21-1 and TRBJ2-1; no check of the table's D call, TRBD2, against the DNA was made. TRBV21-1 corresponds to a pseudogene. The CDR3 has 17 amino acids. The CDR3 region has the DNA TGTGCCAGCAGCAAAGCGCTTTTTGCGGGAGCTTGCAATGAGCAGTTCTTC. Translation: CASSKALFAGACNEQFF.

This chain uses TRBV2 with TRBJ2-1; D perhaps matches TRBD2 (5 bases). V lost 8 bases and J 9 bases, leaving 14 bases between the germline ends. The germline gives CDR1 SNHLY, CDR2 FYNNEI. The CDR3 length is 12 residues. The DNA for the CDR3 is TGTGCCAGCCCCTCGGACTCCCGTGAGCAGTTCTTC. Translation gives CASPSDSREQFF.

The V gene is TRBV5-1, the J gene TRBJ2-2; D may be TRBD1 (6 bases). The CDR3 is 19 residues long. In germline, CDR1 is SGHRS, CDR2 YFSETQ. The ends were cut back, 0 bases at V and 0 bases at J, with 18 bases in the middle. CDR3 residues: CASSLAAGVYGANTGELFF. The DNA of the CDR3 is TGCGCCAGCAGCTTGGCCGCAGGGGTCTACGGGGCGAACACCGGGGAGCTGTTTTTT.

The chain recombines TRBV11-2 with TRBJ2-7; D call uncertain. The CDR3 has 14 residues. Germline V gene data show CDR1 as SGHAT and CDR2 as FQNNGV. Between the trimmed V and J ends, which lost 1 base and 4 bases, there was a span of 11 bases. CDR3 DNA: TGTGCCAGCAGCTTAGTGCCCCCAGGTTACGAGCAGTACTTC. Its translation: CASSLVPPGYEQYF.

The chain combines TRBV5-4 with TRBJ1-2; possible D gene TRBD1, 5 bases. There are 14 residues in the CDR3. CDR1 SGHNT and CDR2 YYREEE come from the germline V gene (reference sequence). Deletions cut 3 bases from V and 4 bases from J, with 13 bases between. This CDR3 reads CASSSATDSYGYTF. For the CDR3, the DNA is TGTGCCAGCAGCTCAGCGACCGACAGCTATGGCTACACCTTC.

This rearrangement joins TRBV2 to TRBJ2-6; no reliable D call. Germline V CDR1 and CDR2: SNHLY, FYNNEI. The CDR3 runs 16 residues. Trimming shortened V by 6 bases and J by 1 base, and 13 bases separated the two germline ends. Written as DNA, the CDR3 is TGTGCCAGCAGGAAGTCAATCAGATCTGGGGCCAACGTCCTGACTTTC. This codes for CASRKSIRSGANVLTF.

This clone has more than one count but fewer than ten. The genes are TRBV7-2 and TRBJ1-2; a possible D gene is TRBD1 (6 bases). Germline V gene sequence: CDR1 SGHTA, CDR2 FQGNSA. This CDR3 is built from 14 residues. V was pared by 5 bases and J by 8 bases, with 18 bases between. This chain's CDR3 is CASSRDGRGTGYTF. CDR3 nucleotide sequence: TGTGCCAGCAGCCGTGACGGGCGGGGGACAGGCTACACCTTC.

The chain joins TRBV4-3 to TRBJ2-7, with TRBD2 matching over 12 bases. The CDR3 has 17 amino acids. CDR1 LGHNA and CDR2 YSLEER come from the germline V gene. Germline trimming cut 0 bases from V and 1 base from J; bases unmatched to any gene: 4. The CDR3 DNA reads TGCGCCAGCAGCCAAGATCGACTAGCGGGAGTTTCCTACGAGCAGTACTTC. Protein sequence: CASSQDRLAGVSYEQYF.

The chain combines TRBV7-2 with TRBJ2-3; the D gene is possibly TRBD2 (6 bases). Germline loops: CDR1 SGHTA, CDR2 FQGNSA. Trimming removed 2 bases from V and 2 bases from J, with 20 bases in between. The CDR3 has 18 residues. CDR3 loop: CASSLPTGGEADTDTQYF. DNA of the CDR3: TGTGCCAGCAGCTTACCCACAGGTGGGGAGGCAGACACAGATACGCAGTATTTT.

The CDR3 protein is CASSTGQGADQPQHF. Here the CDR3 DNA reads TGTGCCAGCAGTACTGGACAGGGAGCGGATCAGCCCCAGCATTTT. The V gene is TRBV5-8, the J gene TRBJ1-5, with 8 bases fitting TRBD1. The CDR3 runs 15 residues. V was clipped by 5 bases and J by 5 bases; unmatched bases: 9. The germline V gene encodes CDR1 SGHTS and CDR2 YDEGEE.

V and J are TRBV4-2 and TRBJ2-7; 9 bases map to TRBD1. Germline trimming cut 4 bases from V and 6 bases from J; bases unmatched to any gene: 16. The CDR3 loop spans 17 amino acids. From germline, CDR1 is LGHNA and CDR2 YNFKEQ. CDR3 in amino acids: CASSPPPLGTGRSEQYF. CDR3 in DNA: TGTGCCAGCAGCCCCCCCCCTTTGGGGACAGGGAGGTCCGAGCAGTACTTC.

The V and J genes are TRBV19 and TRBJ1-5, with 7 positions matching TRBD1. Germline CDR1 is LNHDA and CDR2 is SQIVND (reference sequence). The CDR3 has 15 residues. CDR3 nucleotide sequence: TGTGCATGCAGGTACAGGGGCGACGGGAATCAGCCCCAGCATTTT. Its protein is CACRYRGDGNQPQHF.

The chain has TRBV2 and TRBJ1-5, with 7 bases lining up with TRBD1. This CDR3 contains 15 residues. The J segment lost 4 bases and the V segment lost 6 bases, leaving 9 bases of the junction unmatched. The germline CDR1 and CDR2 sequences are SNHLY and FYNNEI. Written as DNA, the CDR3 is TGTGCCAGCAGCTTCCAGGGGGTTGCAAATCAGCCCCAGCATTTT. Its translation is CASSFQGVANQPQHF.